This TCR beta chain is from a study of blood T cell repertoires in COVID-19. This clone was detected only once. Per the authors' pipeline: It was from reference gene primer amplification that nucleated cell counts were estimated. Sequenced by immunoSEQ multiplex PCR; TCRdb stores in-frame clones only, minus some. V, J and clone size are those of that table, while D and trimming were read from the DNA. The repertoire includes approximately 300,000 clones, 90% of them detected once, and roughly 3.9% sits in the top ten. Trimming took off 2 bases at V and 10 bases at J, with 15 bases between the two ends. CDR3 length: 14 residues. CDR1 SGHTA and CDR2 FQGNSA come from the germline V gene. Recruits, aged roughly 18 to 95 years, lived in 20 to 30 US areas. Participant reports of clinical history set cohort assignment. Exposed study participants had met a COVID-19 case within 2 weeks before entry.

The sample was PBMCs or T cells enriched from blood (not recorded which). The chain is built from TRBV7-2 and TRBJ2-1; the D gene is possibly TRBD2 (6 bases). The origin of this receptor is a woman aged 30 to 39 who had been exposed to COVID-19. The CDR3 region has the DNA TGTGCCAGCAGCTTAAAGGTAGCGGAGGGAGAGCAGTTCTTC. Encoded protein: CASSLKVAEGEQFF. Full variable domain (missing parts from reference TRBV7-2 and TRBJ2-1): GAGVSQSPSNKVTEKGKDVELRCDPISGHTALYWYRQSLGQGLEFLIYFQGNSAPDKSGLPSDRFSAERTGGSVSTLTIQRTQQEDSAVYLCASSLKVAEGEQFFGPGTRLTVL.